This TCR beta chain was profiled in a study of shared clonotypes between healthy human individuals. Study context: A couple of female and a few male donors aged 18 to 49 were enrolled.

Assay: immunoSEQ multiplex PCR; the TCRdb copy retains only in-frame clones and omits some. Of about 2,500,000 clones listed, roughly nine tenths are singletons. Germline V gene data show CDR1 as SGHRS and CDR2 as YFSETQ. V dropped 1 base and J dropped 2; count of bases not matched to a gene: 6. This CDR3 has 16 residues. The receptor comes from a man younger than 35 in good health. The sequenced sample consisted of naive CD4+ T cells sorted from blood. Specified subset: CD45RA+ positively selected. The J gene is TRBJ2-4, the V gene TRBV5-1, with 7 bases matching TRBD2. As DNA, the CDR3 is TGCGCCAGCAGCTTGAGGGCGGGAGAGACCAAAAACATTCAGTACTTC. This sequence encodes CASSLRAGETKNIQYF.